This is a list of T cell receptor beta chains from one sample in a study of vaccination and CD4 T cells after COVID-19. Their target antigens are unknown. TCRdb independently ran MiXCR on the PCR reads; one entry per CDR3 protein. The data show 9,500 to 15,000 distinct CDR3 sequences, 50% to 60% seen once. The sequenced sample was CD4+ T cells from blood, cultured in vitro. Receptor source: a human donor who had recovered from COVID-19. Both conserved end residues are part of each CDR3. Fields, in order: clone size, J gene, V gene, D gene, CDR3 protein, CDR3 DNA. A D gene is named only where the DNA matches it firmly. Clone size is stated in some rows and not others, as once, few, many or a class when expanded.

clone_size: once
j_call: TRBJ2-2
v_call: TRBV7-3
d_call: TRBD1
cdr3_aa: CASKRTGATGELFF
cdr3_nt: TGTGCCAGCAAAAGGACAGGAGCCACCGGGGAGCTGTTTTTT

clone_size: few
j_call: TRBJ2-2
v_call: TRBV2
d_call: -
cdr3_aa: CASSASVTGELFF
cdr3_nt: TGTGCCAGCAGTGCTAGCGTCACCGGGGAGCTGTTTTTT

clone_size: -
j_call: TRBJ1-2
v_call: TRBV6-5
d_call: TRBD1
cdr3_aa: CASSYRDSGYGYTF
cdr3_nt: TGTGCCAGCAGTTACAGGGACAGCGGGTATGGCTACACCTTC

clone_size: once
j_call: TRBJ1-1
v_call: TRBV6-1
d_call: -
cdr3_aa: CASHRAPGTEAFF
cdr3_nt: TGTGCCAGCCACCGGGCCCCGGGGACTGAAGCTTTCTTT

clone_size: -
j_call: TRBJ2-2
v_call: TRBV7-2
d_call: -
cdr3_aa: CASSLVTGELFF
cdr3_nt: TGTGCCAGCAGCTTAGTAACCGGGGAGCTGTTTTTT

clone_size: -
j_call: TRBJ1-5
v_call: TRBV20-1
d_call: -
cdr3_aa: CSAYTGLNQLQHF
cdr3_nt: TGCAGTGCTTACACAGGGCTCAATCAGCTCCAGCATTTT

clone_size: -
j_call: TRBJ1-5
v_call: TRBV7-2
d_call: -
cdr3_aa: CASSSRGNQPQHF
cdr3_nt: TGTGCCAGCAGCTCTCGGGGCAATCAGCCCCAGCATTTT

clone_size: few
j_call: TRBJ2-1
v_call: TRBV20-1
d_call: TRBD2
cdr3_aa: CSADASGRDNEQFF
cdr3_nt: TGCAGTGCCGATGCTAGCGGGAGAGACAATGAGCAGTTCTTC

clone_size: few
j_call: TRBJ1-3
v_call: TRBV7-9
d_call: TRBD1
cdr3_aa: CASSPGTAGNTIYF
cdr3_nt: TGTGCCAGCAGCCCCGGGACAGCAGGAAACACCATATATTTT

clone_size: -
j_call: TRBJ2-3
v_call: TRBV5-6
d_call: TRBD2
cdr3_aa: CASSFLMFQRGSIVSDADTQYF
cdr3_nt: TGTGCCAGCAGCTTTTTAATGTTCCAGCGGGGAAGTATAGTTAGTGATGCAGATACGCAGTATTTT

clone_size: -
j_call: TRBJ1-1
v_call: TRBV18
d_call: -
cdr3_aa: CASSPPKMNTEAFF
cdr3_nt: TGTGCCAGCTCACCACCTAAGATGAACACTGAAGCTTTCTTT

clone_size: -
j_call: TRBJ1-1
v_call: TRBV6-1
d_call: TRBD1
cdr3_aa: CASNDRGSTEVFF
cdr3_nt: TGTGCCAGCAACGACAGGGGCAGTACTGAAGTTTTCTTT

clone_size: -
j_call: TRBJ1-5
v_call: TRBV6-1
d_call: -
cdr3_aa: CASTQPAGGGSMNQPQHF
cdr3_nt: TGTGCCAGCACCCAACCTGCGGGGGGAGGGTCTATGAATCAGCCCCAGCATTTT

clone_size: -
j_call: TRBJ1-2
v_call: TRBV29-1
d_call: -
cdr3_aa: CSVRRGGGYTF
cdr3_nt: TGCAGCGTACGAAGGGGCGGTGGCTACACCTTC

clone_size: -
j_call: TRBJ1-1
v_call: TRBV12-3/TRBV12-4
d_call: -
cdr3_aa: CASSLGALEAFF
cdr3_nt: TGTGCCAGCAGTCTTGGGGCACTTGAAGCTTTCTTT

clone_size: few
j_call: TRBJ1-2
v_call: TRBV28
d_call: -
cdr3_aa: CASSFTGALYGYTF
cdr3_nt: TGTGCCAGCAGTTTCACAGGTGCCCTTTATGGCTACACCTTC

clone_size: few
j_call: TRBJ2-7
v_call: TRBV6-1
d_call: TRBD1
cdr3_aa: CASSDSGERQGKYEQYF
cdr3_nt: TGTGCCAGCAGTGATTCTGGAGAGAGACAGGGAAAGTACGAGCAGTACTTC

clone_size: -
j_call: TRBJ2-7
v_call: TRBV7-6
d_call: -
cdr3_aa: CASSPGLIYEQYF
cdr3_nt: TGTGCCAGCAGCCCGGGACTGATTTACGAGCAGTACTTC

clone_size: few
j_call: TRBJ1-5
v_call: TRBV6-1
d_call: -
cdr3_aa: CASSERDNNQPQHF
cdr3_nt: TGTGCCAGCAGTGAACGGGACAATAATCAGCCCCAGCATTTT

clone_size: large
j_call: TRBJ2-7
v_call: TRBV27
d_call: -
cdr3_aa: CASSLTRVFDEQYF
cdr3_nt: TGTGCCAGCAGTTTAACCAGGGTATTCGACGAGCAGTACTTC

clone_size: -
j_call: TRBJ2-3
v_call: TRBV2
d_call: TRBD1
cdr3_aa: CASTEDRVTDTQYF
cdr3_nt: TGTGCCAGCACCGAGGACAGGGTTACAGATACGCAGTATTTT

clone_size: -
j_call: TRBJ2-5
v_call: TRBV6-1
d_call: -
cdr3_aa: CASRGSSETQYF
cdr3_nt: TGTGCCAGCAGGGGAAGTTCGGAGACCCAGTACTTC

clone_size: -
j_call: TRBJ2-1
v_call: TRBV7-9
d_call: TRBD2
cdr3_aa: CASSPRGRGGHNEQFF
cdr3_nt: TGTGCCAGCAGCCCAAGGGGGCGGGGGGGCCACAATGAGCAGTTCTTC

clone_size: few
j_call: TRBJ1-1
v_call: TRBV6-2/TRBV6-3
d_call: -
cdr3_aa: CASSEGYTEAFF
cdr3_nt: TGTGCCAGCAGTGAGGGGTACACTGAAGCTTTCTTT

clone_size: -
j_call: TRBJ1-1
v_call: TRBV29-1
d_call: -
cdr3_aa: CSVAGDTEAFF
cdr3_nt: TGCAGCGTTGCAGGGGACACTGAAGCTTTCTTT

clone_size: -
j_call: TRBJ1-1
v_call: TRBV12-3/TRBV12-4
d_call: TRBD1
cdr3_aa: CASSRQGRSTEAFF
cdr3_nt: TGTGCCAGCAGTAGACAGGGTAGAAGCACTGAAGCTTTCTTT

clone_size: -
j_call: TRBJ2-7
v_call: TRBV20-1
d_call: -
cdr3_aa: CSASWGRAEQYF
cdr3_nt: TGCAGTGCTAGTTGGGGGCGCGCCGAGCAGTACTTC

clone_size: few
j_call: TRBJ1-3
v_call: TRBV12-3/TRBV12-4
d_call: -
cdr3_aa: CASSPVASGNTIYF
cdr3_nt: TGTGCCAGCAGTCCCGTGGCCTCTGGAAACACCATATATTTT

clone_size: -
j_call: TRBJ1-5
v_call: TRBV20-1
d_call: -
cdr3_aa: CSAEARDGQPQHF
cdr3_nt: TGCAGTGCCGAGGCCCGGGATGGCCAGCCCCAGCATTTT

clone_size: -
j_call: TRBJ1-2
v_call: TRBV7-2
d_call: -
cdr3_aa: CASSLALGGVGYTF
cdr3_nt: TGTGCCAGCAGCTTAGCTCTAGGTGGGGTAGGCTACACCTTC

clone_size: -
j_call: TRBJ1-6
v_call: TRBV20-1
d_call: -
cdr3_aa: CSARVQANSPLHF
cdr3_nt: TGCAGTGCTAGAGTACAGGCAAATTCACCCCTCCACTTT

clone_size: once
j_call: TRBJ2-3
v_call: TRBV9
d_call: -
cdr3_aa: CASSAGPGDGDTQYF
cdr3_nt: TGTGCCAGCAGCGCGGGACCGGGGGATGGTGATACGCAGTATTTT

clone_size: -
j_call: TRBJ1-1
v_call: TRBV14
d_call: TRBD1
cdr3_aa: CASRRFSTGGNTEAFF
cdr3_nt: TGTGCCAGCAGGAGGTTTTCGACAGGGGGGAACACTGAAGCTTTCTTT

clone_size: few
j_call: TRBJ2-3
v_call: TRBV19
d_call: TRBD1
cdr3_aa: CASRNRDRGRTDTQYF
cdr3_nt: TGTGCCAGTAGGAACCGGGACAGGGGGCGAACAGATACGCAGTATTTT

clone_size: few
j_call: TRBJ1-2
v_call: TRBV11-2
d_call: -
cdr3_aa: CASSQLFWGLAGIDGYTF
cdr3_nt: TGTGCCAGCAGCCAACTTTTTTGGGGTTTGGCAGGGATAGATGGCTACACCTTC

clone_size: once
j_call: TRBJ1-5
v_call: TRBV19
d_call: -
cdr3_aa: CASSTNRGIGQPQHF
cdr3_nt: TGTGCCAGTAGTACCAATAGAGGGATTGGTCAGCCCCAGCATTTT

clone_size: -
j_call: TRBJ2-3
v_call: TRBV5-4
d_call: TRBD2
cdr3_aa: CASSPGLAGVADTQYF
cdr3_nt: TGTGCCAGCAGCCCGGGACTAGCGGGAGTCGCAGATACGCAGTATTTT

clone_size: few
j_call: TRBJ2-7
v_call: TRBV18
d_call: TRBD2
cdr3_aa: CASSPGTSGRFYEQYF
cdr3_nt: TGTGCCAGCTCACCCGGGACTAGCGGTCGATTCTACGAGCAGTACTTC

clone_size: -
j_call: TRBJ1-3
v_call: TRBV11-3
d_call: -
cdr3_aa: CASSPWAGNTIYF
cdr3_nt: TGTGCCAGCAGCCCGTGGGCTGGAAACACCATATATTTT

clone_size: few
j_call: TRBJ2-3
v_call: TRBV5-4
d_call: TRBD1
cdr3_aa: CASTPGQGLGTQYF
cdr3_nt: TGTGCCAGCACCCCGGGACAGGGATTAGGTACGCAGTATTTT

clone_size: -
j_call: TRBJ2-5
v_call: TRBV6-2/TRBV6-3
d_call: TRBD2
cdr3_aa: CASSPRTSLGFETQYF
cdr3_nt: TGTGCCAGCAGTCCCCGGACTAGCTTGGGTTTCGAGACCCAGTACTTC

clone_size: -
j_call: TRBJ1-4
v_call: TRBV6-1
d_call: TRBD1
cdr3_aa: CASATQTGPNEKLFF
cdr3_nt: TGTGCCAGCGCCACCCAGACAGGGCCTAATGAAAAACTGTTTTTT

clone_size: -
j_call: TRBJ2-7
v_call: TRBV11-3
d_call: -
cdr3_aa: CASSLYRNEVYEQYF
cdr3_nt: TGTGCCAGCAGCCTCTACCGGAATGAGGTATACGAGCAGTACTTC

clone_size: -
j_call: TRBJ1-6
v_call: TRBV19
d_call: TRBD1
cdr3_aa: CASNWRQGNSPLHF
cdr3_nt: TGTGCCAGTAATTGGCGACAGGGAAATTCACCCCTCCACTTT

clone_size: -
j_call: TRBJ1-1
v_call: TRBV4-2
d_call: -
cdr3_aa: CASSQEGGAGNTEAFF
cdr3_nt: TGTGCCAGCAGCCAAGAGGGGGGGGCGGGAAACACTGAAGCTTTCTTT

clone_size: -
j_call: TRBJ1-5
v_call: TRBV12-3/TRBV12-4
d_call: TRBD1
cdr3_aa: CASSFTGGRQPQHF
cdr3_nt: TGTGCCAGCAGTTTTACAGGGGGCCGGCAGCCCCAGCATTTT

clone_size: -
j_call: TRBJ2-2
v_call: TRBV10-3
d_call: -
cdr3_aa: CAISPSGGRTGELFF
cdr3_nt: TGTGCCATCAGTCCTTCTGGTGGGCGCACCGGGGAGCTGTTTTTT

clone_size: -
j_call: TRBJ2-7
v_call: TRBV20-1
d_call: TRBD2
cdr3_aa: CSARDGTRVYEQYF
cdr3_nt: TGCAGTGCTAGAGATGGGACTAGAGTCTACGAGCAGTACTTC

clone_size: -
j_call: TRBJ2-7
v_call: TRBV20-1
d_call: -
cdr3_aa: CSARHPSETQYF
cdr3_nt: TGCAGTGCTCGTCACCCTAGCGAGACGCAGTACTTC

clone_size: -
j_call: TRBJ2-2
v_call: TRBV12-3/TRBV12-4
d_call: -
cdr3_aa: CASSFVQGLGRTGELFF
cdr3_nt: TGTGCCAGCAGTTTTGTACAGGGCCTAGGTAGGACCGGGGAGCTGTTTTTT

clone_size: -
j_call: TRBJ2-3
v_call: TRBV15
d_call: -
cdr3_aa: CATSRGAELQYF
cdr3_nt: TGTGCCACCAGCAGAGGGGCAGAGTTGCAGTATTTT

clone_size: -
j_call: TRBJ1-1
v_call: TRBV11-2
d_call: TRBD1
cdr3_aa: CASSHYGQGNTEAFF
cdr3_nt: TGTGCCAGCAGCCACTATGGACAGGGGAACACTGAAGCTTTCTTT

clone_size: -
j_call: TRBJ1-1
v_call: TRBV20-1
d_call: TRBD1
cdr3_aa: CSAPPGGTNTEAFF
cdr3_nt: TGCAGTGCTCCACCAGGGGGTACGAACACTGAAGCTTTCTTT

clone_size: -
j_call: TRBJ2-7
v_call: TRBV7-2
d_call: TRBD1
cdr3_aa: CASFRDRSYEQYF
cdr3_nt: TGTGCCAGCTTCCGGGACAGGAGCTACGAGCAGTACTTC

clone_size: few
j_call: TRBJ2-3
v_call: TRBV20-1
d_call: -
cdr3_aa: CSARVRDTQYF
cdr3_nt: TGCAGTGCTAGGGTCCGAGATACGCAGTATTTT

clone_size: -
j_call: TRBJ2-3
v_call: TRBV19
d_call: -
cdr3_aa: CASSMAGGDTQYF
cdr3_nt: TGTGCCAGTAGTATGGCAGGGGGGGATACGCAGTATTTT

clone_size: large
j_call: TRBJ1-5
v_call: TRBV20-1
d_call: TRBD1
cdr3_aa: CSASQTGNQPQHF
cdr3_nt: TGCAGTGCTAGCCAGACAGGGAATCAGCCCCAGCATTTT

clone_size: -
j_call: TRBJ2-2
v_call: TRBV2
d_call: -
cdr3_aa: CASIGARGGELFF
cdr3_nt: TGTGCCAGCATAGGGGCAAGGGGCGGGGAGCTGTTTTTT

clone_size: -
j_call: TRBJ1-2
v_call: TRBV20-1
d_call: -
cdr3_aa: CSARSQGTYGYTF
cdr3_nt: TGCAGTGCTAGGAGCCAGGGGACCTATGGCTACACCTTC